The 20 T cell receptor beta chains below were found in one sample sequenced in a study of control samples from healthy donors and cancer patients. Only in-frame clones appear in the TCRdb table, and some are missing; sequencing was by immunoSEQ multiplex PCR. The profile shows around 75,000 clones, over 75% of them singletons. Material: blood. The receptor set was obtained from a man aged 45 to 65 in good health.

The CDR3 region is CASSPLRPGTNSPLHF. CDR3 nucleotides: TGTGCCAGCTCACCGTTACGGCCAGGGACGAATTCACCCCTCCACTTT. The chain has TRBV18 and TRBJ1-6; possible D gene TRBD1, 5 bases. The V gene's germline CDR1 is KGHSH and CDR2 LQKENI. Deletions cut 3 bases from V and 7 bases from J, with 16 bases between. This CDR3 is built from 16 residues.

This sequence joins TRBV6-5 and TRBJ1-2; 7 bases match TRBD1. V was pared by 8 bases and J by 4 bases, with 7 bases of the junction left unmatched. Looked up from germline, CDR1 is MNHEY and CDR2 is SVGAGI. The CDR3 extends over 13 amino acids. The CDR3 is CASGRQGIYGYTF. Written as DNA, the CDR3 is TGTGCCAGCGGTAGACAGGGAATCTATGGCTACACCTTC.

The V call is TRBV28, the J call TRBJ1-2, with 7 positions matching TRBD1. The trim removed 6 bases at V and 1 base at J, leaving 8 bases unmatched. The CDR3 is 15 residues long. Germline CDR1 reads MDHEN; CDR2 reads SYDVKM. As DNA, the CDR3 is TGTGCCAGCAGCCCCGGGGACAGCTTTAACTATGGCTACACCTTC. Its protein is CASSPGDSFNYGYTF.

This chain links TRBV4-2 with TRBJ2-7; TRBD1 matches 7 bases. The ends lost 5 bases at V and 1 base at J; junction bases unmatched: 2. Germline-derived CDR1 and CDR2 are LGHNA and YNFKEQ. There are 13 residues in the CDR3. This CDR3 reads CASSKTGSYEQYF. CDR3 nucleotides: TGTGCCAGCAGCAAGACAGGGTCCTACGAGCAGTACTTC.

The V and J genes are TRBV7-2 and TRBJ2-3; D unresolved. CDR3 size: 14 residues. CDR1 SGHTA and CDR2 FQGNSA come from the germline V gene. V was cut by 1 base and J by 4 bases, with 9 bases left in between. The CDR3 region is CASSLDPRSDTQYF. The CDR3 nucleotides read TGTGCCAGCAGCTTAGATCCGAGGTCAGATACGCAGTATTTT. Full variable domain (outside the CDR3, taken from reference TRBV7-2 and TRBJ2-3): GAGVSQSPSNKVTEKGKDVELRCDPISGHTALYWYRQSLGQGLEFLIYFQGNSAPDKSGLPSDRFSAERTGGSVSTLTIQRTQQEDSAVYLCASSLDPRSDTQYFGPGTRLTVL.

V and J are TRBV27 and TRBJ2-1; D is undetermined. This CDR3 region has 12 residues. In germline, CDR1 is MNHEY, CDR2 SMNVEV (reference sequence). V was clipped by 9 bases and J by 4 bases, with 10 bases between them. CDR3 DNA: TGTGCCAGGTACCCTGGGTACAATGAGCAGTTCTTC. Residues: CARYPGYNEQFF.

This clone was seen a few times. This chain connects TRBV5-1 to TRBJ2-1, with 11 positions matching TRBD2. The trim removed 3 bases at V and 2 bases at J, leaving 13 bases unmatched. The CDR3 is 19 residues long. Germline CDR1 and CDR2: SGHRS and YFSETQ. The CDR3: CASSSKRILAGVTYNEQFF. The CDR3 DNA reads as TGCGCCAGCAGCTCCAAAAGGATACTAGCGGGAGTGACCTACAATGAGCAGTTCTTC.

The chain is built from TRBV19 and TRBJ2-3; D remains unclear. Trimming removed 2 bases from V and 1 base from J, with 22 bases in between. The CDR3 spans 19 residues. Germline assignment: CDR1 LNHDA and CDR2 SQIVND (reference sequence). As DNA, the CDR3 is TGTGCCAGTAGTATAAGCTTATTCGGATGGACCGGCGGCACAGATACGCAGTATTTT. Its protein product is CASSISLFGWTGGTDTQYF.

V usage is TRBV19 and J usage is TRBJ1-4; no reliable D call. The CDR3 has 12 amino acids. V lost 3 bases and J lost 7, with 6 bases in between. Germline CDR1 and CDR2: LNHDA and SQIVND (reference sequence). The DNA for the CDR3 is TGTGCCAGTAGTATGCGAAGTGAAAAACTGTTTTTT. Translating it yields CASSMRSEKLFF. The variable domain in full, with the rest retrieved from reference TRBV19 and TRBJ1-4, is DGGITQSPKYLFRKEGQNVTLSCEQNLNHDAMYWYRQDPGQGLRLIYYSQIVNDFQKGDIAEGYSVSREKKESFPLTVTSAQKNPTAFYLCASSMRSEKLFFGSGTQLSVL.

The V call is TRBV20-1, the J call TRBJ1-1; D gene ambiguous. Germline V CDR1 and CDR2: DFQATT, SNEGSKA (reference sequence). V was shortened by 1 base and J by 7 bases, with 4 bases between the two germline ends. The CDR3 totals 10 residues. The CDR3 coding sequence is TGCAGTGCTAGAGCCTTTGAAGCTTTCTTT. This translates into CSARAFEAFF.

The J gene is TRBJ1-2, the V gene TRBV30; D may be TRBD1 (5 bases). Per the germline V gene, CDR1 is GTSNPN and CDR2 is SVGIG (reference sequence). This CDR3 is built from 16 residues. Trimming left V 5 bases short and J 0 bases short, with 19 bases between. The CDR3 DNA reads TGTGCCTGGGGTTACCCCGGGACCCGCCCTAACTATGGCTACACCTTC. Its translation is CAWGYPGTRPNYGYTF.

This chain uses TRBV6-5 with TRBJ1-4, with 7 bases fitting TRBD1. This CDR3 spans 15 amino acids. Trimming took 0 bases from V and 4 from J; bases not matched to a gene: 2. The germline gives CDR1 MNHEY, CDR2 SVGAGI. The CDR3 spells CASSYSTGDNEKLFF. The CDR3 coding sequence is TGTGCCAGCAGTTACTCCACAGGGGATAATGAAAAACTGTTTTTT.

The genes are TRBV11-3 and TRBJ1-6; a possible D gene is TRBD1 (5 bases). The CDR3 totals 19 residues. Germline CDR1 is SGHNT and CDR2 is YENEEA. Trimming cost V 4 bases and J 5 bases, with 24 bases left between them. The DNA for the CDR3 is TGTGCCAGCAGCTCCCCGGGGATGGGGGAGAGGTCCCATAATTCACCCCTCCACTTT. Translation gives CASSSPGMGERSHNSPLHF. Combining the CDR3 with reference TRBV11-3 and TRBJ1-6 gives the whole variable domain EAGVVQSPRYKIIEKKQPVAFWCNPISGHNTLYWYLQNLGQGPELLIRYENEEAVDDSQLPKDRFSAERLKGVDSTLKIQPAELGDSAVYLCASSSPGMGERSHNSPLHFGNGTRLTVT.

The CDR3 DNA reads TGCGCCAGCAGCCAAGATAGTCGGGGATGGACTGAAGCTTTCTTT. Its translation: CASSQDSRGWTEAFF. The chain combines TRBV4-1 with TRBJ1-1, with D unclear. Germline V lookup: CDR1 MGHRA, CDR2 YSYEKL. This CDR3 is 15 amino acids long. V lost 0 bases and J 5 bases, leaving 13 bases between the germline ends.

This clone was observed a single time. CDR3 amino acids: CASSKNVRGNTEAFF. CDR3 bases: TGTGCCAGCAGCAAAAATGTGCGGGGAAACACTGAAGCTTTCTTT. The chain couples TRBV21-1 to TRBJ1-1. TRBV21-1 has pseudogene status. CDR3 length: 15 amino acids.

This clone came up once. V is TRBV7-9 and J is TRBJ1-4; D unclear. V dropped 0 bases and J dropped 5 bases, with 7 bases sitting between them. CDR1 and CDR2 (germline): SEHNR, FQNEAQ (reference sequence). The CDR3 totals 14 residues. The CDR3 sequence: CASSLATENEKLFF. In DNA form, the CDR3 reads TGTGCCAGCAGCTTAGCGACGGAGAATGAAAAACTGTTTTTT.

The chain carries TRBV12-3 or TRBV12-4 and TRBJ1-2, with TRBD1 matching over 8 bases. The CDR3 runs 13 residues. The J segment lost 4 bases and the V segment lost 6 bases, leaving 4 bases of the junction unmatched. CDR3 loop: CASSLQGVYGYTF. The CDR3 nucleotides read TGTGCCAGCAGCCTACAGGGGGTCTATGGCTACACCTTC.

The chain joins TRBV15 to TRBJ1-2; D is uncertain. Germline V lookup: CDR1 LNHNV, CDR2 YYDKDF (reference sequence). Trimming left V 1 base short and J 6 bases short, with 9 bases between. The CDR3 contains 13 residues. DNA for the CDR3: TGTGCCACCAGCAGAGTGGGGAGGAATGGCTACACCTTC. Translation: CATSRVGRNGYTF.

The J gene is TRBJ1-2, the V gene TRBV27, with TRBD1 as a possible D gene (6 bases). CDR3 length: 13 residues. V was trimmed by 3 bases and J by 6 bases, leaving 11 bases between them. From germline, CDR1 is MNHEY and CDR2 SMNVEV (reference sequence). CDR3 loop: CASSFNAGDGYTF. The CDR3 DNA reads TGTGCCAGCAGTTTTAACGCAGGGGATGGCTACACCTTC.

The J gene is TRBJ2-4, the V gene TRBV7-2; maybe TRBD2 (6 bases). The V gene lost 5 bases and the J gene lost 2 bases, with 16 bases spanning the gap. Per germline, CDR1 SGHTA and CDR2 FQGNSA. The CDR3 has 16 amino acids. As DNA, the CDR3 is TGTGCCAGCAGCACCCGCCGGAGCGGGCCCAAAAACATTCAGTACTTC. This translates into CASSTRRSGPKNIQYF.